This record concerns one T cell receptor (beta chain) sequence. This sample is drawn from a study of Graves' ophthalmopathy and Graves' hyperthyroidism. In germline, CDR1 is SQVTM, CDR2 ANQGSEA. The CDR3 loop spans 12 amino acids. Diagnostic conclusions were grounded in clinical symptoms, serum thyroxine, TRAb, thyroid ultrasound and orbital computed tomography. The PBMC fraction was derived from about 9.5 ml of fresh peripheral blood. The study amplified TCR beta CDR3 regions using RNA transcripts. In the first round, RT-PCR was carried out with HTBI primers, and a multiplex PCR formed the second round. TCRdb fed the multiplex PCR reads into MiXCR, producing one record per CDR3 protein. The table includes 600,000 to 950,000 distinct CDR3 sequences, about 44% detected once.

The chain uses TRBV29-1 and TRBJ1-4; no clear D. The sample comprised peripheral blood. This clonotype was obtained from an adult man with Graves' ophthalmopathy. CDR3 amino acids: CSFNGPNEKLFF. In DNA form, the CDR3 reads TGCAGTTTTAACGGGCCTAATGAAAAACTGTTTTTT. Together with reference TRBV29-1 and TRBJ1-4, the CDR3 gives the full variable domain: SAVISQKPSRDICQRGTSLTIQCQVDSQVTMMFWYRQQPGQSLTLIATANQGSEATYESGFVIDKFPISRPNLTFSTLTVSNMSPEDSSIYLCSFNGPNEKLFFGSGTQLSVL.